This T cell receptor beta chain derives from a study of follicular helper T cells after annual influenza vaccination (dated by TCRdb to the late 2010s). In terms of the full investigation: After each seasonal influenza vaccination, blood samples were collected on days 0, 7 and 28. Samples from 2013-2014 were cryopreserved, whereas samples from about 2015 were processed immediately after collection. Multi-year samples were obtained from about six subjects, with two vaccination seasons covered for a few subjects and three seasons covered for two subjects. Some subjects were followed across successive annual vaccinations spanning the 2013-2014, 2014-2015 and 2015-2016 seasons to study recall of cTfh clones. One week after vaccination, a second recruited cohort of 12 to 13 subjects (Table S1) displayed a similar ICOS+CD38+ cTfh response. What the research found in general, with its limitations: Only about 10-20% of analyzed cells yielded productive TCRB sequences, so sampling of rare clonotypes was not possible. ICOS+CD38+ cTfh clonality correlated with the frequency of that population, and its change correlated with the change in circulating plasmablast frequency. In evaluating whether influenza clones were enriched, the possibility that the far larger non-cTfh compartments were undersampled could not be ruled out. Day 7 ICOS+CD38+ clones were most often found later in ICOS-CD38- cTfh, suggesting that subset may serve as a memory reservoir. A recurrent oligoclonal ICOS+CD38+ cTfh response containing tetramer and AIM influenza-specific clonotypes was recalled by successive annual vaccinations.

The library was obtained by the immunoSEQ multiplex PCR assay. Adaptive Biotechnologies handled the TCRB amplification, library preparation, sequencing and preliminary bioinformatics at Survey level resolution. The paper's processing steps were these. In R, clonality was calculated as 1 minus the normalized Shannon entropy, and the Gini index was computed using the R package ineq. Overlap score was the summed counts of shared sequences divided by total counts of all sequences in both compared samples. Fisher's exact test, with an assumed theoretical repertoire of 10^7 TCRB sequences, was used to assess the significance of shared clonotypes. TCRdb took over this immuneACCESS table, retaining in-frame rearrangements with V and J assigned. Such tables are incomplete; in checked studies, under half of the missing clones stem from an unresolved V gene, and the remainder is unexplained. The V and J calls and clone size come from that table; D and trimming were worked out from the DNA. Here the sample has over 2,000 clones; approximately 89% occur a single time. The ten biggest clones cover about 3% of the sample.

Sample time point, as interpreted from the label and publication: 2015-2016 season, pre-vaccination. TCRB sequencing was used to follow sorted CD4 subsets from the blood of adults before and after they were given the seasonal inactivated influenza vaccine (Fluvarix). To be eligible, subjects had to live in the community and must not have received influenza vaccine in the previous 6 months. Influenza vaccine contraindications, substance abuse, HIV/AIDS, active malignancy, immunomodulatory medication and active illness such as respiratory infection were included among the exclusion criteria. Per time point, between about 35 and 100 mL of blood was sampled. PBMC were isolated using Ficoll-Paque PLUS or SepMate separation. As a comparison non-Tfh subset, CXCR5- memory CD4 T cells were sorted. Before DNA extraction, cell subsets were sorted from PBMC on a BD FACS Aria. About this clone: What this receptor recognizes is not known. Base quality data are lacking; no much larger clone is found one base away.

V drops 3 bases and J drops 10 bases, leaving 14 bases in between. From the cysteine up to the phenylalanine, the CDR3 has a length of 13 residues. The kept DNA is CDR3 alone, 39 bases in frame from the first base. CDR1 SGHRS and CDR2 YFSETQ were looked up in the germline V gene. The TCR comes from an adult who received the influenza vaccine. The chain couples TRBV5-1 to TRBJ2-1; the D region possibly corresponds to TRBD1 (6 bases align). The source material was CXCR5- memory CD4+ T cells sorted from blood, sampled on the day of influenza vaccination. The sample's cell subset or site label is to be understood as: CXCR5- memory CD4 T cells. In nucleotides, the sequence is TGCGCCAGCAGCTCGCCCCAGGGGCTCGAGCAGTTCTTC. The encoded protein is CASSSPQGLEQFF. Beyond the CDR3, the reference TRBV5-1 and TRBJ2-1 genes provide the residues; the full variable domain reads: KAGVTQTPRYLIKTRGQQVTLSCSPISGHRSVSWYQQTPGQGLQFLFEYFSETQRNKGNFPGRFSGRQFSNSRSEMNVSTLELGDSALYLCASSSPQGLEQFFGPGTRLTVL.